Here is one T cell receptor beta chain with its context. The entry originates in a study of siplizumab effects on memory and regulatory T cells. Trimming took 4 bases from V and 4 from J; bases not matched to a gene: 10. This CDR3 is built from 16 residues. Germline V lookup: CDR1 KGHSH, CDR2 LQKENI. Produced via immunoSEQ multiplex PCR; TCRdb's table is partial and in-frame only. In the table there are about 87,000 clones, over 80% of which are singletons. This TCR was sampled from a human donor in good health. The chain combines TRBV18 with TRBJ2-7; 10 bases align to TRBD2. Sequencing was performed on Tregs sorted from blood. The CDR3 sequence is CASSLTSGGARYEQYF. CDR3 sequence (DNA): TGTGCCAGCTCACTTACCAGCGGGGGGGCAAGGTACGAGCAGTACTTC.